This T cell receptor beta chain was identified in a study of T cell responses to AZD1222 COVID-19 vaccine. Pooling of second doses given at about 4 or about 12 weeks was done. There are 13 residues in the CDR3. CDR1 and CDR2 from the germline V gene are SGHRS and YFSETQ. The V segment lost 4 bases and the J segment 6 bases; nucleotides outside the gene matches: 7. Study-wide results and limits: Repertoires were obtained solely post-peak T cell response.

Note on this clone: No antigen is known for it.

Sequencing was performed with immunoSEQ multiplex PCR; in TCRdb, only in-frame clones are kept and a portion is missing. Among 100,000 to 150,000 clones listed, roughly 93% were seen once. J is TRBJ2-7 and V is TRBV5-1; 7 bases fit TRBD1. Sequenced here: peripheral blood, sampled 28 days after the second AZD1222 dose. The receptor comes from an adult who received the AZD1222 COVID-19 vaccine. CDR3 residues: CASSTTGSLEQYF. For the CDR3, the DNA is TGCGCCAGCAGCACGACAGGGAGTCTCGAGCAGTACTTC.